The T cell receptor (beta chain) under discussion was sequenced for a study of PD-L1 blockade in urothelial cancer. Germline values: CDR1 SGHTA, CDR2 FQGTGA. V shed 4 bases and J 9 bases; nucleotides not matched to a gene: 19. The CDR3 runs 18 residues. Some clones are missing from TCRdb's copy, which holds only in-frame ones; the method was immunoSEQ multiplex PCR. Found here are fewer than 50,000 clones, about 81% of them singletons; the top ten hold more than 3%. This sample's time point: pretreatment peripheral blood. Each individual provided 1 to 8 samples (taken pretreatment and on-treatment). The chain uses TRBV7-3 and TRBJ2-1; 9 nucleotides align to TRBD2. The sample consisted of PBMCs, taken around atezolizumab (anti-PD-L1) treatment. The TCR was taken from a man aged 65 to 85 with urothelial cancer. In DNA form, the CDR3 reads TGTGCCAGCAGCTACCAAGGGGGACTTAGCGGGAGTGGGGGTGAGCAGTTCTTC. This sequence encodes CASSYQGGLSGSGGEQFF.